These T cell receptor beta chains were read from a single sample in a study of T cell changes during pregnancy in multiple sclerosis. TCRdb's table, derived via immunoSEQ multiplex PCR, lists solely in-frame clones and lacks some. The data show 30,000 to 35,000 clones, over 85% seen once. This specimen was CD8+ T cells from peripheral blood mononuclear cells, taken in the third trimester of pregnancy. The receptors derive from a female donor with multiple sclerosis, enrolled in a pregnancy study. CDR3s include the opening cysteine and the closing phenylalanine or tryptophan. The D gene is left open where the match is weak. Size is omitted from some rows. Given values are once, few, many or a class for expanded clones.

CDR3nt: TGTGCCACCAGCAGAGTAATGGCTTCCGGCTACACCTTC
CDR3aa: CATSRVMASGYTF
abundance: once
len: 13
d_gene: .
v_gene: TRBV15
j_gene: TRBJ1-2

CDR3nt: TGTGCCAGCAGTCCCGGGACTAGCGGCAATGAGCAGTTCTTC
CDR3aa: CASSPGTSGNEQFF
abundance: .
len: 14
d_gene: TRBD2
v_gene: TRBV6-5
j_gene: TRBJ2-1

CDR3nt: TGCGCCAGCAGCCTGGGGACAGGGGCGAACGAGCAGTACTTC
CDR3aa: CASSLGTGANEQYF
abundance: .
len: 14
d_gene: TRBD1
v_gene: TRBV4-1
j_gene: TRBJ2-7

CDR3nt: TGTGCCAGCAGCCAAACCGGGACAGGGGTTTACGAGCAGTACTTC
CDR3aa: CASSQTGTGVYEQYF
abundance: .
len: 15
d_gene: TRBD1
v_gene: TRBV7-2
j_gene: TRBJ2-7

CDR3nt: TGTGCCAGCCAGAGCGCGTTGAACACTGAAGCTTTCTTT
CDR3aa: CASQSALNTEAFF
abundance: .
len: 13
d_gene: .
v_gene: TRBV9
j_gene: TRBJ1-1

CDR3nt: TGTGCCAGCAGCGTCGGCGGGGGGGCTATCGGGGAGCTGTTTTTT
CDR3aa: CASSVGGGAIGELFF
abundance: .
len: 15
d_gene: TRBD2
v_gene: TRBV9
j_gene: TRBJ2-2

CDR3nt: TGTGCCAGCAGCTTAGATAGTAACTATGGCTACACCTTC
CDR3aa: CASSLDSNYGYTF
abundance: .
len: 13
d_gene: .
v_gene: TRBV7-6
j_gene: TRBJ1-2

CDR3nt: TGTGCCAGCAGTTCCATCGCGGGGGGCTTTCAAGAGACCCAGTACTTC
CDR3aa: CASSSIAGGFQETQYF
abundance: .
len: 16
d_gene: TRBD2
v_gene: TRBV27
j_gene: TRBJ2-5

CDR3nt: TGTGCCAGCAGTGAAAGGGGTATAGACGAGCAGTACTTC
CDR3aa: CASSERGIDEQYF
abundance: .
len: 13
d_gene: .
v_gene: TRBV2
j_gene: TRBJ2-7

CDR3nt: TGTGCCAGCAGCTTAGGAAGGGGTAGCGGGGGGCCGGAATACAATGAGCAGTTCTTC
CDR3aa: CASSLGRGSGGPEYNEQFF
abundance: .
len: 19
d_gene: TRBD2
v_gene: TRBV11-2
j_gene: TRBJ2-1

CDR3nt: TGTGCCAGCAGTGAAGGGCTCACATTAAGCTCCTACAATGAGCAGTTCTTC
CDR3aa: CASSEGLTLSSYNEQFF
abundance: .
len: 17
d_gene: .
v_gene: TRBV2
j_gene: TRBJ2-1

CDR3nt: TGTGCCAGCAGTGCATGGGACAGGATCTCCTACGAGCAGTACTTC
CDR3aa: CASSAWDRISYEQYF
abundance: .
len: 15
d_gene: TRBD1
v_gene: TRBV6-1
j_gene: TRBJ2-7

CDR3nt: TGTGCCAGCGGGGGGCTAGCGGCCTTAGGAGATACGCAGTATTTT
CDR3aa: CASGGLAALGDTQYF
abundance: .
len: 15
d_gene: .
v_gene: TRBV2
j_gene: TRBJ2-3

CDR3nt: TGTGCCAGCAGCCCACCCCCCACAGGGGCGATTGAAGCTTTCTTT
CDR3aa: CASSPPPTGAIEAFF
abundance: .
len: 15
d_gene: TRBD1
v_gene: TRBV6-5
j_gene: TRBJ1-1

CDR3nt: TGTGCCAGTAGGTACGGGGGGGCGAGGAATGAGCAGTTCTTC
CDR3aa: CASRYGGARNEQFF
abundance: .
len: 14
d_gene: TRBD2
v_gene: TRBV19
j_gene: TRBJ2-1

CDR3nt: TGTGCCAGCAGCCCCACCGAGACAGGGCCAGAGACCCAGTACTTC
CDR3aa: CASSPTETGPETQYF
abundance: medium-sized
len: 15
d_gene: TRBD1
v_gene: TRBV6-6
j_gene: TRBJ2-5

CDR3nt: TGCGCCAGCAGCCCCCCGGGGAACACTGAAGCTTTCTTT
CDR3aa: CASSPPGNTEAFF
abundance: .
len: 13
d_gene: .
v_gene: TRBV4-3
j_gene: TRBJ1-1

CDR3nt: TGTGCCAGCAGTGACCTACCTTTCTACGAGCAGTACTTC
CDR3aa: CASSDLPFYEQYF
abundance: .
len: 13
d_gene: .
v_gene: TRBV25-1
j_gene: TRBJ2-7

CDR3nt: TGTGCCAGCAGTGAAGGGGCGGGGGGAAGCACAGATACGCAGTATTTT
CDR3aa: CASSEGAGGSTDTQYF
abundance: .
len: 16
d_gene: TRBD2
v_gene: TRBV6-4
j_gene: TRBJ2-3

CDR3nt: TGTGCCATCAGGGGAGCCCGGGCCGTAAGGGATGGAAACACCATATATTTT
CDR3aa: CAIRGARAVRDGNTIYF
abundance: .
len: 17
d_gene: .
v_gene: TRBV10-3
j_gene: TRBJ1-3

CDR3nt: TGTGCCAGCAGCGTAGAGGGGGTTGGCACAGATACGCAGTATTTT
CDR3aa: CASSVEGVGTDTQYF
abundance: once
len: 15
d_gene: .
v_gene: TRBV9
j_gene: TRBJ2-3

CDR3nt: TGTGCCAGCAGCTCGACAGGGGGCTACGACGAGCAGTACTTC
CDR3aa: CASSSTGGYDEQYF
abundance: .
len: 14
d_gene: TRBD1
v_gene: TRBV7-3
j_gene: TRBJ2-7

CDR3nt: TGCGCCAGCAGCCAAGGTAGGAGCACTGAAGCTTTCTTT
CDR3aa: CASSQGRSTEAFF
abundance: few
len: 13
d_gene: .
v_gene: TRBV4-3
j_gene: TRBJ1-1

CDR3nt: TGTGCCATCAGTGAGTCTACAGGGGACCATACTGAAGCTTTCTTT
CDR3aa: CAISESTGDHTEAFF
abundance: .
len: 15
d_gene: TRBD1
v_gene: TRBV10-3
j_gene: TRBJ1-1

CDR3nt: TGTGCCAGTGGGCAGGCGATGAACACTGAAGCTTTCTTT
CDR3aa: CASGQAMNTEAFF
abundance: .
len: 13
d_gene: .
v_gene: TRBV19
j_gene: TRBJ1-1

CDR3nt: TGCGCCAGCAGCCAAGATCGAAGGACAGGGTTGGTCGGGGAGCTGTTTTTT
CDR3aa: CASSQDRRTGLVGELFF
abundance: .
len: 17
d_gene: TRBD1
v_gene: TRBV4-3
j_gene: TRBJ2-2

CDR3nt: TGTGCCAGCAGCTTGGTCGCGTCATTACGGGACACTAAGAGGGAGACCCAGTACTTC
CDR3aa: CASSLVASLRDTKRETQYF
abundance: .
len: 19
d_gene: .
v_gene: TRBV5-8
j_gene: TRBJ2-5

CDR3nt: TGTGCCAGCAGCGTAGGTTCAGGGTTGGGTCAGCCCCAGCATTTT
CDR3aa: CASSVGSGLGQPQHF
abundance: .
len: 15
d_gene: .
v_gene: TRBV9
j_gene: TRBJ1-5

CDR3nt: TGTGCCAGCAGCTTTATAACCCGGGACAGCCGGACCGGGGAGCTGTTTTTT
CDR3aa: CASSFITRDSRTGELFF
abundance: .
len: 17
d_gene: TRBD1
v_gene: TRBV13
j_gene: TRBJ2-2

CDR3nt: TGTGCCAGCAGCTTCGGACAGGGCTACGAGCAGTACTTC
CDR3aa: CASSFGQGYEQYF
abundance: .
len: 13
d_gene: TRBD1
v_gene: TRBV11-2
j_gene: TRBJ2-7

CDR3nt: TGCAGCGCCCCAGGGACAGGAGGGAATGAAGCTTTCTTT
CDR3aa: CSAPGTGGNEAFF
abundance: .
len: 13
d_gene: TRBD1
v_gene: TRBV29-1
j_gene: TRBJ1-1

CDR3nt: TGTGCCAGCAGCACCAGCGGGGGGCCCACCGGGGAGCTGTTTTTT
CDR3aa: CASSTSGGPTGELFF
abundance: .
len: 15
d_gene: TRBD2
v_gene: TRBV9
j_gene: TRBJ2-2

CDR3nt: TGTGCTAGTGGCCCTTCAACCGGGACAGGGTACAATGAGCAGTTCTTC
CDR3aa: CASGPSTGTGYNEQFF
abundance: .
len: 16
d_gene: TRBD1
v_gene: TRBV12-5
j_gene: TRBJ2-1

CDR3nt: TGTGCCAGAAGCCGATCCGGGGACAGCTATGGCTACACCTTC
CDR3aa: CARSRSGDSYGYTF
abundance: .
len: 14
d_gene: TRBD1
v_gene: TRBV5-3
j_gene: TRBJ1-2

CDR3nt: TGTGCCTGGGGCCACACCGGGGAGCTGTTTTTT
CDR3aa: CAWGHTGELFF
abundance: .
len: 11
d_gene: .
v_gene: TRBV30
j_gene: TRBJ2-2

CDR3nt: TGTGCCAGCACGGCGGGGGGGCGGGACGCTGAAGCTTTCTTT
CDR3aa: CASTAGGRDAEAFF
abundance: .
len: 14
d_gene: .
v_gene: TRBV7-3
j_gene: TRBJ1-1

CDR3nt: TGTGCCAGCAGCTCGTCGGGGGGGCTCTTTAATGAGCAGTTCTTC
CDR3aa: CASSSSGGLFNEQFF
abundance: .
len: 15
d_gene: TRBD2
v_gene: TRBV5-6
j_gene: TRBJ2-1

CDR3nt: TGTGCCAGACTCCGGGACAGGAGAACAGAGCAGTACTTC
CDR3aa: CARLRDRRTEQYF
abundance: few
len: 13
d_gene: TRBD1
v_gene: TRBV19
j_gene: TRBJ2-7

CDR3nt: TGTGCCAGCAGCGGAAGCGGGGGGGGTACGCAGTATTTT
CDR3aa: CASSGSGGGTQYF
abundance: .
len: 13
d_gene: TRBD2
v_gene: TRBV9
j_gene: TRBJ2-3

CDR3nt: TGTGCCAGCGGAGGGAACGGCTACACCTTC
CDR3aa: CASGGNGYTF
abundance: .
len: 10
d_gene: .
v_gene: TRBV9
j_gene: TRBJ1-2

CDR3nt: TGTGCCAGAAGCTCCCCCGGGACTCACTGGGCCATATCTGGGGCCAACGTCCTGACTTTC
CDR3aa: CARSSPGTHWAISGANVLTF
abundance: .
len: 20
d_gene: .
v_gene: TRBV5-3
j_gene: TRBJ2-6

CDR3nt: TGTGCCAGCAGCCAAGAGAGGAACTATGGCTACACCTTC
CDR3aa: CASSQERNYGYTF
abundance: .
len: 13
d_gene: .
v_gene: TRBV4-2
j_gene: TRBJ1-2

CDR3nt: TGTGCCAGCAGCCCTCCCGGGATGAACCCAAACCCCTTCTCTGGAAACACCATATATTTT
CDR3aa: CASSPPGMNPNPFSGNTIYF
abundance: .
len: 20
d_gene: .
v_gene: TRBV14
j_gene: TRBJ1-3

CDR3nt: TGTGCCAGCAGGAGGGTTGGCTCCTACAATGAGCAGTTCTTC
CDR3aa: CASRRVGSYNEQFF
abundance: .
len: 14
d_gene: .
v_gene: TRBV27
j_gene: TRBJ2-1

CDR3nt: TGTGCCAGCAGTTACCAGGGGGCTGGCACTGAAGCTTTCTTT
CDR3aa: CASSYQGAGTEAFF
abundance: .
len: 14
d_gene: TRBD1
v_gene: TRBV6-5
j_gene: TRBJ1-1

CDR3nt: TGTGCCAGCAGCGTAGAGCCGGGGGGCTACAATGAGCAGTTCTTC
CDR3aa: CASSVEPGGYNEQFF
abundance: .
len: 15
d_gene: TRBD2
v_gene: TRBV9
j_gene: TRBJ2-1

CDR3nt: TGCGCCAGCAGCCAAGATGAGGGAACTAATGAAAAACTGTTTTTT
CDR3aa: CASSQDEGTNEKLFF
abundance: .
len: 15
d_gene: .
v_gene: TRBV4-3
j_gene: TRBJ1-4

CDR3nt: TGCGCCAGCAGCCAAGATTCAGGGGCTGGGGCCAACGTCCTGACTTTC
CDR3aa: CASSQDSGAGANVLTF
abundance: few
len: 16
d_gene: .
v_gene: TRBV4-3
j_gene: TRBJ2-6

CDR3nt: TGTGCCAGCAGCCCAGGACTAGCGGGGGCATACAATGAGCAGTTCTTC
CDR3aa: CASSPGLAGAYNEQFF
abundance: .
len: 16
d_gene: TRBD2
v_gene: TRBV7-2
j_gene: TRBJ2-1

CDR3nt: TGTGCCAGCAGCACATGGAACACTGAAGCTTTCTTT
CDR3aa: CASSTWNTEAFF
abundance: once
len: 12
d_gene: .
v_gene: TRBV7-3
j_gene: TRBJ1-1

CDR3nt: TGTGCCAGCAGCCATCGACCAGGGGCTGGGAACACTGAAGCTTTCTTT
CDR3aa: CASSHRPGAGNTEAFF
abundance: .
len: 16
d_gene: .
v_gene: TRBV9
j_gene: TRBJ1-1

CDR3nt: TGTGCCAGCAGCTTACCGGGGGGCAGGACTGAAGCTTTCTTT
CDR3aa: CASSLPGGRTEAFF
abundance: .
len: 14
d_gene: .
v_gene: TRBV7-9
j_gene: TRBJ1-1

CDR3nt: TGTGCCAGCAGCGACCCGGGTACTAATGAAAAACTGTTTTTT
CDR3aa: CASSDPGTNEKLFF
abundance: .
len: 14
d_gene: .
v_gene: TRBV2
j_gene: TRBJ1-4

CDR3nt: TGTGCCAGCAGTCCGTATTGGACAGGGGTTTTTGAAAAACTGTTTTTT
CDR3aa: CASSPYWTGVFEKLFF
abundance: .
len: 16
d_gene: TRBD1
v_gene: TRBV27
j_gene: TRBJ1-4

CDR3nt: TGTGCCAGCAGCTTGGCAGGGGGGCCCTACGAGCAGTACTTC
CDR3aa: CASSLAGGPYEQYF
abundance: .
len: 14
d_gene: .
v_gene: TRBV13
j_gene: TRBJ2-7

CDR3nt: TGTGCCAGTAGTCCCGCCCGCAGAATTGCCTCCAATCAGCCCCAGCATTTT
CDR3aa: CASSPARRIASNQPQHF
abundance: .
len: 17
d_gene: .
v_gene: TRBV19
j_gene: TRBJ1-5

CDR3nt: TGTGCCAGCAGCCCCGGGGACGAGCAGTACTTC
CDR3aa: CASSPGDEQYF
abundance: .
len: 11
d_gene: .
v_gene: TRBV7-2
j_gene: TRBJ2-7

CDR3nt: TGTGCCAGCAGCCCCATAGGGACAGCCTACTATGGCTACACCTTC
CDR3aa: CASSPIGTAYYGYTF
abundance: .
len: 15
d_gene: TRBD1
v_gene: TRBV14
j_gene: TRBJ1-2

CDR3nt: TGTGCCAGCAGTGACACAGGACAGGGCCATGGCTACACCTTC
CDR3aa: CASSDTGQGHGYTF
abundance: .
len: 14
d_gene: TRBD1
v_gene: TRBV6-1
j_gene: TRBJ1-2